Below are 9 T cell receptor beta chains sequenced from a single sample in a study of PD-L1 blockade in urothelial cancer. The table came from immunoSEQ multiplex PCR; TCRdb's copy has only in-frame clones and leaves some out. The sample carries 35,000 to 45,000 clones, 65% to 90% recorded once. Indicated time point: pretreatment peripheral blood. Material: PBMCs, obtained around atezolizumab (anti-PD-L1) treatment. The receptors shown here come from a man aged 55 to 70 with urothelial cancer.

The rearrangement joins TRBV9 to TRBJ2-3; 15 bases align to TRBD2. Trimming took 4 bases from V and 4 from J; bases not matched to a gene: 7. Looked up from germline, CDR1 is SGDLS and CDR2 is YYNGEE. This CDR3 contains 17 residues. CDR3 DNA: TGTGCCAGCAGCCCCTCTAGGACTAGCGGGGGGGCAGATACGCAGTATTTT. This translates into CASSPSRTSGGADTQYF.

In its sample, this clone is medium-sized. The chain combines TRBV11-2 with TRBJ2-2; a weak D match, TRBD1 (6 bases). The CDR3 loop spans 12 amino acids. The V gene's germline CDR1 is SGHAT and CDR2 FQNNGV. V was trimmed by 5 bases and J by 9 bases, leaving 10 bases between them. The CDR3 DNA is TGTGCCAGCAGCGAACAGGGTCGGGAGCTGTTTTTT. It is translated as CASSEQGRELFF.

This clone was observed a few times. The V call is TRBV7-8, the J call TRBJ2-7, with D uncertain. Germline CDR1 SGHVS, CDR2 FQNEAQ. The CDR3 is made up of 13 amino acids. The V end lost 5 bases, the J end lost 6 bases, and 14 bases lay between the germline ends. Here the CDR3 reads CASSIMNAAEQYF. The CDR3, as DNA: TGTGCCAGCAGCATCATGAACGCGGCCGAGCAGTACTTC.

The chain couples TRBV15 to TRBJ1-1; TRBD1 matches 7 bases. The CDR3 consists of 15 residues. Losses at the gene ends were 1 base for V and 0 bases for J; bases not matched to a gene: 2. Germline CDR1 is LNHNV and CDR2 is YYDKDF (reference sequence). The CDR3 DNA follows: TGTGCCACCAGCAGAGCGGGACAGATGAACACTGAAGCTTTCTTT. This translates into CATSRAGQMNTEAFF.

Regarding this clone: The junction and the germline gene differ at one end; a read error may be behind it. This rearrangement joins TRBV12-5 to TRBJ2-2; tentatively, D is TRBD1 (5 bases). The CDR3 contains 15 residues. Per the germline V gene, CDR1 is LGHNT and CDR2 is FRNRAP. The CDR3 region has the DNA TGTGCTAGTGGCGGTCCTGCAGGGAACGCCGGGGAGCTGTTTTTT. Protein product: CASGGPAGNAGELFF.

The chain recombines TRBV25-1 with TRBJ1-4, with TRBD1 as a possible D gene (5 bases). V was shortened by 4 bases and J by 8 bases, with 14 bases between the two germline ends. CDR1 and CDR2 from the germline V gene are MGHDK and SYGVNS. The CDR3 runs 14 residues. The CDR3 DNA follows: TGTGCCAGCAGTGGTCGGCAGGGAAACGAAAAACTGTTTTTT. Translated, it gives CASSGRQGNEKLFF.

This chain links TRBV4-1 with TRBJ2-5, with TRBD2 identical over 7 bases. Losses at the gene ends were 0 bases for V and 2 bases for J; bases not matched to a gene: 6. This CDR3 has 16 residues. The germline V gene has CDR1 MGHRA and CDR2 YSYEKL. As DNA, the CDR3 is TGCGCCAGCAGCCAAGATCGGGCGGGGGTGCAAGAGACCCAGTACTTC. This encodes CASSQDRAGVQETQYF.

The chain has TRBV27 and TRBJ2-3; 9 nucleotides line up with TRBD2. V lost 8 bases and J lost 3; bases outside the gene matches: 3. The CDR3 extends over 13 amino acids. Germline V gene sequence: CDR1 MNHEY, CDR2 SMNVEV (reference sequence). CDR3 protein: CASPGLATDTQYF. CDR3 coding DNA: TGTGCCAGCCCGGGACTAGCTACAGATACGCAGTATTTT.

V usage is TRBV6-6 and J usage is TRBJ2-1; 9 positions match TRBD1. There are 14 residues in the CDR3. Germline values: CDR1 MNHNY, CDR2 SVGAGI (reference sequence). With V trimmed by 2 bases and J by 4 bases, 0 bases remained unmatched. The CDR3 protein is CASSYGTGYNEQFF. CDR3 sequence (DNA): TGTGCCAGCAGTTACGGGACAGGGTACAATGAGCAGTTCTTC.